This TCR beta chain was captured in a study of shared clonotypes between healthy human individuals. The assay was immunoSEQ multiplex PCR, and TCRdb's table has in-frame clones only and misses some. Of about 480,000 clones in the sample, roughly 78% are singletons; the top ten hold 10% to 15%. Germline V gene data show CDR1 as SGHTA and CDR2 as FQGTGA. V shed 6 bases and J shed 7 bases, with 15 bases lying between them. The CDR3 spans 14 residues. This sequence joins TRBV7-3 and TRBJ1-4; tentative D call: TRBD1 (6 bases). This receptor was identified in a woman between 40 and 50 years old in good health. Some clones in this sample may be carry-over from other donors' samples. The sequencing sample was made of PBMCs. CDR3 in DNA: TGTGCCAGCAGTCCGACAGGCAGGGTTGAAAAACTGTTTTTT. It encodes CASSPTGRVEKLFF.